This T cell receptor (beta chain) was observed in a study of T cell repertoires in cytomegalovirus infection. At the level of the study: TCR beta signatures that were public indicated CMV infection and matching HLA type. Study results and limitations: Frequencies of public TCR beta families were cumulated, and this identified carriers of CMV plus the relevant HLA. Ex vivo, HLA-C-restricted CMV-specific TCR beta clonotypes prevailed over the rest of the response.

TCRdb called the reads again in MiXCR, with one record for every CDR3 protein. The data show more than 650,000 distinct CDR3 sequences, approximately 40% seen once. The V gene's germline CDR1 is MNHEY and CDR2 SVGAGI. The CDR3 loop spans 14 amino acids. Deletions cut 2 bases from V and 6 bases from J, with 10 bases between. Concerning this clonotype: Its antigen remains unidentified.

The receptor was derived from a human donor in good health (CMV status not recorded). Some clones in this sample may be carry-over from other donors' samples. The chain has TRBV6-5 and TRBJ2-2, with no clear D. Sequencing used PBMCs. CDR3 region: CASSYRGGAGELFF. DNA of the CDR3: TGTGCCAGCAGTTACCGTGGTGGCGCCGGGGAGCTGTTTTTT.